Listed below are T cell receptor beta chains from one sample, sequenced in a study of tumor-infiltrating lymphocytes in primary liver carcinoma. Each CDR3 protein gets one entry after TCRdb re-called the multiplex PCR reads with MiXCR. This table has roughly 330,000 distinct CDR3 sequences, less than 65% appearing once. Material: peripheral blood. The source of these receptors is a man aged 35 to 55 with primary liver carcinoma and hepatitis B virus infection. The CDR3 runs from the conserved cysteine through the conserved F or W. Each record gives: V gene, J gene, clone size, D gene, CDR3 DNA, CDR3 protein. A D gene is named only where the DNA matches it firmly. Size values are once, few and many counts, or a class for expanded clones, and some rows have none.

TRBV6-8	TRBJ1-4	.	TRBD1	TGTGCCAGCAGTTACAGGCCCGGGGCAAACACACAGGGGCGGTCTAATGAAAAACTGTTTTTT	CASSYRPGANTQGRSNEKLFF
TRBV6-5	TRBJ2-7	.	TRBD1	TGTGCCAGCAGCACAACTTCCAGGACAGGGTACTACGAGCAGTACTTC	CASSTTSRTGYYEQYF
TRBV7-8	TRBJ2-7	.	TRBD2	TGTGCCAGCAGCTTAGAAGGTAGCGGGAGAGAAGGGCAGTACTTC	CASSLEGSGREGQYF
TRBV11-2	TRBJ2-3	.	TRBD2	TGTGCCTGCAGCTTTGATCTTAGGACTAGCCTCCCAGATACGCAGTATTTT	CACSFDLRTSLPDTQYF
TRBV5-1	TRBJ1-1	few	.	TGCGCCAGCAGCAACGCCGTGACAGGGAACACTGAAGCTTTCTTT	CASSNAVTGNTEAFF
TRBV11-2	TRBJ2-7	.	.	TGTGCCAGCTTAGACAGCGGGCACTCCTACGAGCAGTACTTC	CASLDSGHSYEQYF
TRBV6-6	TRBJ1-4	many	.	TGTGCCAGCAGTAAACAAGGGAATGAAAAACTGTTTTTT	CASSKQGNEKLFF
TRBV28	TRBJ2-7	.	.	TGTGCCAGCAGTTTAACCCCAGGGGTCCTCTACGAGCAGTACTTC	CASSLTPGVLYEQYF
TRBV30	TRBJ2-2	.	TRBD1	TGTGCCTGGAGGATCCGGGACAGGAACACCGGGGAGCTGTTTTTT	CAWRIRDRNTGELFF
TRBV6-6	TRBJ1-1	.	.	TGTGCCAGCAAGGCTTATCAGGAGAACACTGAAGCTTTCTTT	CASKAYQENTEAFF
TRBV6-6	TRBJ2-1	.	TRBD2	TGTGCCAGCAGTTACTCGCCTAGCGGGAGGGAACGTGAGCAGCCATTC	CASSYSPSGREREQPF
TRBV12-3/TRBV12-4	TRBJ2-1	.	TRBD2	TGTGCCAGCAGTTCAACTAGCGGGTGGAACAATGAGCAGTTCTTC	CASSSTSGWNNEQFF
TRBV5-4	TRBJ2-5	many	.	TGTGCCAGCAGCTTGTGGGGTAGAAAGACCCAGTACTTC	CASSLWGRKTQYF
TRBV6-6	TRBJ1-3	many	.	TGTGCCAGCAGCTCCGGGGATTTCTCTGGAAACACCATATATTTT	CASSSGDFSGNTIYF
TRBV6-4	TRBJ2-1	.	.	TGTGCCAGAAGTACTCAGGGTGATACTCGCAATGAGCAGTTCTTC	CARSTQGDTRNEQFF
TRBV5-1	TRBJ2-1	once	TRBD2	TGCGCCAGCAGCCGTAGCGGGACCATTGGCAATGAGCAGTTCTTC	CASSRSGTIGNEQFF
TRBV12-3/TRBV12-4	TRBJ2-7	many	TRBD2	TGTGCCAGCATCGGGACTAGCGGGGGCCCCTACGAGCAGTACTTC	CASIGTSGGPYEQYF
TRBV12-3/TRBV12-4	TRBJ1-1	.	.	TGTGCCAGCAGTTTGCAGGTTGGGGACACTGAAGCTTTCTTT	CASSLQVGDTEAFF
TRBV7-9	TRBJ1-1	.	TRBD1	TGTGCCAGCAGCCCAACCCCAGGGGGCAATACTGAAGCTTTCTTT	CASSPTPGGNTEAFF
TRBV10-3	TRBJ1-5	many	.	TGTGCCATCAGTGAGTCAATTACAAATCAGCCCCAGCATTTT	CAISESITNQPQHF
TRBV5-5	TRBJ1-1	few	.	TGTGCCAGCAGCCCAAGGACCCAAATGAACACTGAAGCTTTCTTT	CASSPRTQMNTEAFF
TRBV12-3/TRBV12-4	TRBJ1-1	many	TRBD1	TGTGCCAGCCATTCTCCCGGACAGGGTAAAGCTTTCTTT	CASHSPGQGKAFF
TRBV6-2/TRBV6-3	TRBJ2-7	many	TRBD2	TGTGCCAGCAGTTACGGGACTAGTCCACCAGCCCAGTACTTC	CASSYGTSPPAQYF
TRBV5-4	TRBJ1-2	.	TRBD1	TGTGCCAGCAGCATGGACAGGGCTAACTATGGCTACACCTTC	CASSMDRANYGYTF
TRBV11-2	TRBJ1-6	.	.	TGTGCCTGTGGCTCACAATATGGGGTTAATTCACCCCTCCACTTT	CACGSQYGVNSPLHF
TRBV28	TRBJ2-1	.	.	TGTGCCAGCAGCGGGACCTCCCCCTACAATGAGCAGTTCTTC	CASSGTSPYNEQFF
TRBV11-2	TRBJ2-7	.	TRBD2	TGTGCCAGCAGTTTACCCCCAGCGGGAAAAGTCTACGAGCAGTACTTC	CASSLPPAGKVYEQYF
TRBV30	TRBJ1-5	.	TRBD1	TGTGCCTGGTGTGGCAGGGGGCTTCAGCCCCAGCATTTT	CAWCGRGLQPQHF
TRBV5-6	TRBJ2-1	.	TRBD1	TGTGCCAGCAGCCCGAGACAGGGGTACAATGAGCAGTTCTTC	CASSPRQGYNEQFF
TRBV29-1	TRBJ1-2	.	.	TGCAGCGTTGAAGTTCTCACTCTAGGGCACGACTATGGCTACACCTTC	CSVEVLTLGHDYGYTF